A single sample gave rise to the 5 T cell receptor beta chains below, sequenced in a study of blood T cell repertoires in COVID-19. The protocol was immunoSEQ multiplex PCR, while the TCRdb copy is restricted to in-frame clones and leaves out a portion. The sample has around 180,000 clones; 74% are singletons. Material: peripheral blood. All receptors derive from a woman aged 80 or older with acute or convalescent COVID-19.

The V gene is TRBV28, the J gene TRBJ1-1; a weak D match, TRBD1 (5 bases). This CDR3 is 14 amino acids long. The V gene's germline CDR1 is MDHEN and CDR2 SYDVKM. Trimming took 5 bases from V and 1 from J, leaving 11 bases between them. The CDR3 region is CASSGPGGNTEAFF. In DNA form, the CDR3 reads TGTGCCAGCAGTGGTCCGGGGGGGAACACTGAAGCTTTCTTT.

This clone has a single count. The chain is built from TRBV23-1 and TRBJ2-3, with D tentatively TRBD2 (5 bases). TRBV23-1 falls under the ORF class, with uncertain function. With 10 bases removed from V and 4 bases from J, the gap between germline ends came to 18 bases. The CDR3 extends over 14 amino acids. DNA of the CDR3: TGCGCCAACTACAGCGTGGCGCGGGCAGATACGCAGTATTTT. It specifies CANYSVARADTQYF.

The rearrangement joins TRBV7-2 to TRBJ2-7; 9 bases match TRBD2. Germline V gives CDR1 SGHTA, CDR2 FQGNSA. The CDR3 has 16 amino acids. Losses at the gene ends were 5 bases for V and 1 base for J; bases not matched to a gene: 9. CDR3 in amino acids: CASSPLAGEASYEQYF. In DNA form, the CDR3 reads TGTGCCAGCAGCCCGTTAGCGGGGGAGGCGTCCTACGAGCAGTACTTC.

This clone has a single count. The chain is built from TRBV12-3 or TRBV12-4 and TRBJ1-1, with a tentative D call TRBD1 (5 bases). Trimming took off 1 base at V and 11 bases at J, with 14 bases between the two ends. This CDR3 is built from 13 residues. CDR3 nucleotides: TGTGCCAGCAGTTTAGGCAGGGTTGCGTGGGCTTTCTTT. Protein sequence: CASSLGRVAWAFF.

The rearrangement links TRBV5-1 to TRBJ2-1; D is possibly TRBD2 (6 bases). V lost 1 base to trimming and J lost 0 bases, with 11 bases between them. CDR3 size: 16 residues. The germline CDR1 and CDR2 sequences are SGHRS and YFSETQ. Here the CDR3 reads CASSLSPGSSYNEQFF. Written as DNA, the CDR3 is TGCGCCAGCAGCTTGTCTCCCGGGAGCTCCTACAATGAGCAGTTCTTC. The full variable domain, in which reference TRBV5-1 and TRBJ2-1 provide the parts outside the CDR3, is KAGVTQTPRYLIKTRGQQVTLSCSPISGHRSVSWYQQTPGQGLQFLFEYFSETQRNKGNFPGRFSGRQFSNSRSEMNVSTLELGDSALYLCASSLSPGSSYNEQFFGPGTRLTVL.